This paragraph reports one T cell receptor beta chain. The data belong to a study of blood T cell repertoires in COVID-19. Study summary: From the United States, Italy and Spain came samples of acute and convalescent COVID-19. PBMCs, B-cell-depleted T cells, or T cells were the source of the cDNA or gDNA that made up the material.

From germline, CDR1 is KGHSH and CDR2 LQKENI. The CDR3 has 15 amino acids. The V and J ends lost 2 bases and 4 bases, in that order; junction bases with no gene match: 7. Authors' data handling: Reference gene primer amplification gave estimated nucleated cell counts. Assay: immunoSEQ multiplex PCR; the TCRdb copy retains only in-frame clones and omits some. V, J and clone size reflect that table, while D and trimming were determined from the DNA. The sample consists of fewer than 200,000 clones, more than 75% of them appearing once. The chain uses TRBV18 and TRBJ1-2; 7 positions match TRBD1. The sequenced material came from peripheral blood. The clonotype originates from a man aged 40-49 years with active or convalescent COVID-19. CDR3 in amino acids: CASSPGQADIYGYTF. DNA of the CDR3: TGTGCCAGCTCACCAGGACAGGCTGATATCTATGGCTACACCTTC.